A selection of T cell receptor beta chains follows, all from one sample in a study of cytomegalovirus exposure and HLA in healthy donors. The method was immunoSEQ multiplex PCR; TCRdb's version includes in-frame clones alone and lacks a portion of them. The repertoire holds some 140,000 clones, with around four fifths as singletons. The sequenced sample was PBMCs. These receptors came from a woman in her fifties or sixties in good health and CMV-seropositive. The CDR3 runs from the conserved cysteine through the conserved F or W. A D gene is named only where the DNA matches it firmly. Clone size is stated in some rows and not others, as once, few, many or a class when expanded.

few,.,TRBV5-1,TRBJ1-6,16,CASSLQADTYNSPLHF,TGCGCCAGCAGCTTGCAGGCAGACACCTATAATTCACCCCTCCACTTT
.,TRBD1,TRBV7-8,TRBJ1-3,14,CASSFDRVGNTIYF,TGTGCCAGCAGCTTTGACAGGGTTGGAAACACCATATATTTT
.,.,TRBV5-4,TRBJ2-7,14,CASSAGIGTYEQYF,TGTGCCAGCAGCGCGGGGATAGGGACCTACGAGCAGTACTTC
.,TRBD1,TRBV6-1,TRBJ2-3,15,CASSEDRGHRDTQYF,TGTGCCAGCAGTGAGGACAGGGGGCATAGAGATACGCAGTATTTT
.,TRBD2,TRBV7-3,TRBJ2-1,13,CASSRTSGNEQFF,TGTGCCAGCAGCCGGACTAGCGGCAATGAGCAGTTCTTC
.,.,TRBV19,TRBJ1-2,13,CASSILGSYGYTF,TGTGCCAGTAGTATATTGGGGAGTTATGGCTACACCTTC
once,.,TRBV15,TRBJ2-7,13,CATSSRGGYEQYF,TGTGCCACCAGCTCCCGGGGAGGCTACGAGCAGTACTTC
once,TRBD1,TRBV10-3,TRBJ1-2,15,CAISESTGLNYGYTF,TGTGCCATCAGTGAGTCGACAGGGCTTAACTATGGCTACACCTTC
.,TRBD1,TRBV4-1,TRBJ1-2,19,CASSQFVWDSITANYGYTF,TGCGCCAGCAGCCAATTCGTCTGGGACAGTATTACAGCTAACTATGGCTACACCTTC
.,.,TRBV28,TRBJ1-2,11,CASGQRYGYTF,TGTGCCAGCGGACAGAGATATGGCTACACCTTC
once,.,TRBV7-2,TRBJ2-5,14,CASSPGFAKETQYF,TGTGCCAGCAGCCCAGGGTTCGCCAAAGAGACCCAGTACTTC
.,.,TRBV10-3,TRBJ2-5,15,CAISDGGGLQETQYF,TGTGCCATCAGTGATGGTGGGGGACTGCAAGAGACCCAGTACTTC
.,.,TRBV30,TRBJ2-1,14,CAWSVLKTANEQFF,TGTGCCTGGAGTGTTCTAAAAACCGCCAATGAGCAGTTCTTC
.,TRBD2,TRBV5-4,TRBJ2-5,15,CASSASVAGKETQYF,TGTGCCAGCAGCGCCAGCGTAGCGGGGAAAGAGACCCAGTACTTC
.,.,TRBV12-5,TRBJ2-1,19,CASGLVLKGFGGGRNEQFF,TGTGCTAGTGGTTTGGTACTAAAGGGATTTGGGGGGGGCAGGAATGAGCAGTTCTTC
once,.,TRBV7-9,TRBJ2-7,19,CASSQPRRGSGLPLYEQYF,TGTGCCAGCAGCCAACCTCGACGGGGTAGCGGACTGCCGCTCTACGAGCAGTACTTC
few,TRBD1,TRBV5-1,TRBJ2-2,16,CASSLDGQGYTGELFF,TGCGCCAGCAGCTTGGACGGACAGGGTTACACCGGGGAGCTGTTTTTT
.,.,TRBV5-1,TRBJ1-1,13,CASYGQRNTEAFF,TGCGCCAGCTACGGACAACGGAACACTGAAGCTTTCTTT